The next 17 T cell receptor beta chains were all read from a single sample in a study of identical twins. TCRdb re-called the 5' RACE reads with MiXCR, one entry per CDR3 protein. The repertoire holds 350,000 or so distinct CDR3 sequences, with about 12% as singletons. This same sample was also part of a study on yellow fever vaccine responses in identical twins.

Sequenced sample: CD8+ T cells sorted from blood. The receptors here all came from a woman between 18 and 29 years old in good health.

V usage is TRBV7-9 and J usage is TRBJ2-1; 9 bases line up with TRBD2. The CDR3 is made up of 16 amino acids. The V segment lost 2 bases and the J segment 8 bases; nucleotides outside the gene matches: 10. Per germline, CDR1 SEHNR and CDR2 FQNEAQ (reference sequence). The CDR3 reads CASSLLGAGGPDEQFF. The CDR3 bases are TGTGCCAGCAGCTTACTAGGCGCGGGGGGGCCCGATGAGCAGTTCTTC.

J is TRBJ2-3 and V is TRBV11-1, with 8 positions matching TRBD2. CDR1 is SGHAT, CDR2 FQDESV, per germline (reference sequence). The CDR3 has 19 amino acids. J was trimmed by 4 bases and V by 4 bases; bases with no gene match: 19. CDR3 protein: CASSSAYRTSSFGPDTQYF. As DNA, the CDR3 is TGTGCCAGCAGCTCAGCCTACAGGACTAGCAGCTTTGGTCCAGATACGCAGTATTTT.

The rearrangement links TRBV7-9 to TRBJ2-1, with 8 bases that match TRBD1. The V gene end was trimmed by 6 bases and the J gene end by 5 bases; junction bases not matched to a gene: 12. The CDR3 runs 16 residues. Germline CDR1 reads SEHNR; CDR2 reads FQNEAQ (reference sequence). The CDR3 DNA sequence: TGTGCCAGCAGATTGGACAGGGCCCTCTCTCACAATGAGCAGTTCTTC. Its translation: CASRLDRALSHNEQFF. The variable domain in full, completed from reference TRBV7-9 and TRBJ2-1, reads DTGVSQNPRHKITKRGQNVTFRCDPISEHNRLYWYRQTLGQGPEFLTYFQNEAQLEKSRLLSDRFSAERPKGSFSTLEIQRTEQGDSAMYLCASRLDRALSHNEQFFGPGTRLTVL.

This clonotype was seen ten or more times. The chain joins TRBV15 to TRBJ2-1, with TRBD1 matching 11 bases. Per germline, CDR1 LNHNV and CDR2 YYDKDF (reference sequence). V lost 5 bases and J lost 5; bases outside the gene matches: 5. This CDR3 comprises 15 residues. The CDR3 protein is CATSSDRGLNNEQFF. CDR3 coding DNA: TGTGCCACCAGCTCGGACAGGGGGCTAAACAATGAGCAGTTCTTC.

This chain joins TRBV2 and TRBJ2-7; perhaps TRBD1 as D (6 bases). Germline CDR1 SNHLY, CDR2 FYNNEI. Deletions cut 7 bases from V and 0 bases from J, with 7 bases between. This CDR3 has 12 residues. CDR3 amino acids: CASKDSSYEQYV. CDR3 nucleotides: TGTGCCAGCAAGGACAGCTCCTACGAGCAGTACGTC.

This clonotype was recorded at least ten times. The gene calls are TRBV9 and TRBJ2-7, with D perhaps matching TRBD1 (6 bases). The CDR3 covers 14 residues. Germline V CDR1 and CDR2: SGDLS, YYNGEE. Trimming took 3 bases from V and 5 from J, leaving 15 bases between them. The CDR3: CASSGDGGVDEQYF. The CDR3 DNA reads TGTGCCAGCAGCGGGGATGGGGGCGTGGACGAGCAGTACTTC. The variable domain in full, completed from reference TRBV9 and TRBJ2-7, reads DSGVTQTPKHLITATGQRVTLRCSPRSGDLSVYWYQQSLDQGLQFLIQYYNGEERAKGNILERFSAQQFPDLHSELNLSSLELGDSALYFCASSGDGGVDEQYFGPGTRLTVT.

The J gene is TRBJ2-4, the V gene TRBV7-9; 8 bases line up with TRBD2. Germline V CDR1 and CDR2: SEHNR, FQNEAQ (reference sequence). The J segment lost 8 bases and the V segment lost 5 bases, leaving 14 bases of the junction unmatched. There are 16 residues in the CDR3. CDR3 loop: CASSPLNTAGGYIQYF. The CDR3 DNA sequence: TGTGCCAGCAGCCCCCTAAACACCGCGGGAGGATACATTCAGTACTTC.

This clonotype appeared many times. In DNA form, the CDR3 reads TGCAGTGCTATATTAGCGGGGGGGCTACAAGAGACCCAGTACTTC. Amino acids: CSAILAGGLQETQYF. The J gene is TRBJ2-5, the V gene TRBV20-1; 11 positions agree with TRBD2. Germline trimming cut 4 bases from V and 2 bases from J; bases unmatched to any gene: 6. CDR3 length: 15 amino acids. Germline lookup yields CDR1 DFQATT and CDR2 SNEGSKA (reference sequence).

The gene calls are TRBV4-1 and TRBJ1-2; a possible D gene is TRBD1 (6 bases). The CDR3 runs 16 residues. V was clipped by 4 bases and J by 2 bases, with 17 bases between them. Germline values: CDR1 MGHRA, CDR2 YSYEKL. The CDR3: CASSPRTRTDNYGYTF. The CDR3 bases are TGCGCCAGCAGCCCCAGAACGCGGACAGACAACTATGGCTACACCTTC.

This clonotype came up many times. This rearrangement joins TRBV27 to TRBJ2-7; the D gene is possibly TRBD1 (6 bases). V was clipped by 0 bases and J by 7 bases, with 16 bases between them. The germline V gene has CDR1 MNHEY and CDR2 SMNVEV (reference sequence). The CDR3 runs 15 residues. CDR3 in DNA: TGTGCCAGCAGTTTATCCTACACAGGGTCGGGGGAGCAGTACTTC. Amino acid sequence: CASSLSYTGSGEQYF.

This clonotype was seen repeatedly, ten times or more. The chain joins TRBV28 to TRBJ2-3, with 8 bases lining up with TRBD2. Germline trimming cut 7 bases from V and 0 bases from J; bases unmatched to any gene: 9. Germline-derived CDR1 and CDR2 are MDHEN and SYDVKM. There are 16 residues in the CDR3. The CDR3 DNA sequence: TGTGCCAGCACCCCAGGGGTAGCGGGGAGCACAGATACGCAGTATTTT. Translating it yields CASTPGVAGSTDTQYF.

This clonotype was counted only a few times. The chain combines TRBV7-9 with TRBJ1-6; maybe TRBD1 (6 bases). The CDR3 is 15 amino acids. Germline-derived CDR1 and CDR2 are SEHNR and FQNEAQ (reference sequence). Trimming cost V 1 base and J 9 bases, with 13 bases left between them. For the CDR3, the DNA is TGTGCCAGCAGCTTAGTAGGGGGGTTTAGTTCACCCCTCCACTTT. Residues: CASSLVGGFSSPLHF.

This clonotype was counted at least ten times. This rearrangement joins TRBV7-9 to TRBJ2-1; D uncertain. CDR3 length: 16 residues. Trimming removed 1 base at V and 1 base at J, with 11 bases between. Looked up from germline, CDR1 is SEHNR and CDR2 is FQNEAQ (reference sequence). The CDR3 nucleotides read TGTGCCAGCAGCTTAGTCGCCAGCCCTTCCTACAATGAGCAGTTCTTC. Protein product: CASSLVASPSYNEQFF.

As for this clonotype: One junction end does not reproduce the germline sequence, and a read error may be involved. The rearrangement links TRBV4-1 to TRBJ2-2, with D possibly being TRBD1 (6 bases). Germline V gene data show CDR1 as MGHRA and CDR2 as YSYEKL. The CDR3 totals 17 residues. CDR3 DNA sequence: TGTGCCATCAGCCCTAGGCTGGACAGTTGGAACACCGGGGAGCTGTTTTTT. Its protein is CAISPRLDSWNTGELFF.

This clonotype was seen many times. This chain connects TRBV5-1 to TRBJ2-1, with TRBD2 as a possible D gene (5 bases). The CDR3 is made up of 18 amino acids. Deletions cut 3 bases from V and 6 bases from J, with 25 bases between. Germline-derived CDR1 and CDR2 are SGHRS and YFSETQ. CDR3 DNA sequence: TGCGCCAGCAGCTCCCGGCCGGAGGTCTCCGGGCCATTCAATGAGCAGTTCTTC. Its protein is CASSSRPEVSGPFNEQFF.

This clonotype was picked up a small number of times. V is TRBV10-2 and J is TRBJ2-5, with a tentative D call TRBD2 (7 bases). The CDR3 is 14 residues long. V dropped 3 bases and J dropped 5 bases, with 13 bases sitting between them. Germline V lookup: CDR1 WSHSY, CDR2 SAAADI. DNA for the CDR3: TGCGCCAGCAGTGAAAGGGGGGGCCTGGAGACCCAGTACTTC. Its protein product is CASSERGGLETQYF.

The rearrangement joins TRBV11-2 to TRBJ2-1; D ambiguous. V lost 5 bases and J lost 8, with 19 bases in between. The CDR3 has 15 residues. Per the germline V gene, CDR1 is SGHAT and CDR2 is FQNNGV. CDR3 in DNA: TGTGCCAGCAGCCGGGTGGGTCGGCGTAAGGATGAGCAGTTCTTC. This encodes CASSRVGRRKDEQFF. Looking up the rest from reference TRBV11-2 and TRBJ2-1 gives the full variable domain: EAGVAQSPRYKIIEKRQSVAFWCNPISGHATLYWYQQILGQGPKLLIQFQNNGVVDDSQLPKDRFSAERLKGVDSTLKIQPAKLEDSAVYLCASSRVGRRKDEQFFGPGTRLTVL.